This TCR beta chain was observed in a study of CD8 T cells in ankylosing spondylitis. Study-wide findings and caveats: Within ankylosing spondylitis blood, a TCR beta motif made up of several highly homologous variants appeared to be characteristic. Reported data indicate significant enrichment of disease-linked clones within matched ankylosing spondylitis synovial fluid.

Scientists made TCR beta libraries using quantitative 5'-RACE with molecular barcodes. MiXCR, run by TCRdb on the 5' RACE reads, gives a single entry per CDR3 protein. The sample yields just under 550,000 distinct CDR3 sequences, 9.5% to 15% seen once. Comments on this clonotype: Its antigen is undetermined.

Sequencing was performed on blood, either unsorted or a sorted T cell fraction (not recorded which). This clonotype originated in a male donor with ankylosing spondylitis.

Here the CDR3 DNA reads TGCGCCAGCAGCTTGGGGGACAGCGGCTATGGCTACACCTTC. Its protein is CASSLGDSGYGYTF. This sequence joins TRBV5-1 and TRBJ1-2; TRBD1 matches 7 bases. This CDR3 spans 14 amino acids. CDR1 SGHRS and CDR2 YFSETQ come from the germline V gene. V was pared by 0 bases and J by 4 bases, with 3 bases of the junction left unmatched. The full variable domain, completed using reference TRBV5-1 and TRBJ1-2, is KAGVTQTPRYLIKTRGQQVTLSCSPISGHRSVSWYQQTPGQGLQFLFEYFSETQRNKGNFPGRFSGRQFSNSRSEMNVSTLELGDSALYLCASSLGDSGYGYTFGSGTRLTVV.